This T cell receptor (beta chain) was documented in a study of siplizumab effects on memory and regulatory T cells. The CDR3 extends over 13 amino acids. Germline CDR1 reads SGHAT; CDR2 reads FQNNGV. The V gene end was trimmed by 6 bases and the J gene end by 3 bases; junction bases not matched to a gene: 3. Repertoires were generated with immunoSEQ multiplex PCR, while TCRdb's copy carries only in-frame clones and drops some. The data contain over 50,000 clones, roughly 85% of them singletons. Unstimulated subsets comprising naive, memory, effector memory and TEMRA cells were sequenced in three donor pairs.

The sample consisted of memory CD4+ T cells sorted from blood. The chain has TRBV11-2 and TRBJ2-7; 9 bases align to TRBD2. The TCR sequence derives from a human donor in good health. The CDR3 DNA sequence: TGTGCCAGCAGGGCACTAGCGGGCTACGAGCAGTACTTC. Translated: CASRALAGYEQYF.